The clone carrying this T cell receptor beta chain was observed a handful of times. The antigen is not known. Germline V gene data show CDR1 as SGHVS and CDR2 as FQNEAQ. Trimming left V 5 bases short and J 10 bases short, with 12 bases between. CDR3 length: 12 residues. The repertoire was sequenced with immunoSEQ multiplex PCR; TCRdb's copy has only in-frame clones and lacks some. The sample records approximately 26,000 clones, around 67% being singletons. Viral peptide pools were used in the ViraFEST assay to expand antigen-specific CD4+ T cells, and sequencing came afterward. Isolating CD4+ T cells followed approximately nine days of culture. Either the mRNA-1273 or the BNT162b2 vaccine was given to participants as two doses. PBMC cultures contained about 2 million cells per well, 10 IU/ml IL-2 and 10 ug/ml peptides. These data come from a study of vaccination effects on CD4 cells after COVID-19. Turning to the study itself: Samples were taken post-vaccine, and their median timing was 72 days after the second dose.

The TCR was taken from a human donor who received a COVID-19 vaccine. This rearrangement joins TRBV7-8 to TRBJ1-5; D might be TRBD1 (6 bases). This sample comprised CD4+ T cells from PBMCs cultured with HCoV-NL63 spike peptides, obtained after COVID-19 vaccination. This CDR3 reads CASSITGQPQHF. The DNA of the CDR3 is TGTGCCAGCAGCATAACAGGGCAACCCCAGCATTTT.